The rows below give T cell receptor beta chains drawn from one sample of a study of cytomegalovirus exposure and HLA in healthy donors. The assay was immunoSEQ multiplex PCR, and TCRdb's table has in-frame clones only and misses some. The repertoire holds approximately 210,000 clones, with more than 75% as singletons. The sequencing sample was made of PBMCs. The receptor source for this set is a woman under 30 in good health and CMV-seronegative. Both conserved end residues are part of each CDR3. D genes are given only for firm matches. The size entry is marked missing in some rows and otherwise reads once, few, many or a size class.

d_call j_call v_call clone_size cdr3_nt cdr3_aa
TRBD2 TRBJ2-1 TRBV27 - TGTGCCAGCAGTTTATATTCGGCGAGGGAGGGTGAGCAGTTCTTC CASSLYSAREGEQFF
TRBD2 TRBJ2-5 TRBV5-1 - TGCGCCAGCAGCCCTTACACTAGCGGGGGGTCCGCAGAGACCCAGTACTTC CASSPYTSGGSAETQYF
- TRBJ1-1 TRBV19 - TGTGCCAGTAGTACCCGAACAGGGTTCACTGAAGCTTTCTTT CASSTRTGFTEAFF
- TRBJ1-2 TRBV6-5 - TGTGCCAGCAGTTACGCGGGACGGCAGGCATATGGCTACACCTTC CASSYAGRQAYGYTF
TRBD2 TRBJ2-1 TRBV29-1 - TGCAGCGTTATTGGCGGGACTAGCGGGAGTCTCAATGAGCAGTTCTTC CSVIGGTSGSLNEQFF
TRBD2 TRBJ2-3 TRBV29-1 - TGCAGCGTTGAAGAGACTAGCGGGAGTCCAGATACGCAGTATTTT CSVEETSGSPDTQYF
- TRBJ2-3 TRBV10-3 - TGTGCCATCAGTACCCGCGGGGAGGGCACAGATACGCAGTATTTT CAISTRGEGTDTQYF
- TRBJ2-7 TRBV19 - TGTGCCAGTAGTGGACGGACAGTAGACCTCGAGCAGTACTTC CASSGRTVDLEQYF
TRBD2 TRBJ2-7 TRBV27 - TGTGCCGCACGGAGAGGCGGGGGGGATTACGAGCAGTACTTC CAARRGGGDYEQYF
- TRBJ2-7 TRBV19 - TGTGCCAGTAGTATATCGGGCGGGGGCGCGGGCTACGAGCAGTACTTC CASSISGGGAGYEQYF
- TRBJ1-1 TRBV6-5 - TGTGCCAGCAGTTACTCGGCGGCGATGAACACTGAAGCTTTCTTT CASSYSAAMNTEAFF
- TRBJ2-1 TRBV5-4 - TGTGCCAGCAGCGTGGGAGAAGATGAGCAGTTCTTC CASSVGEDEQFF
- TRBJ1-5 TRBV27 few TGTGCCAGCGGTCCGGGGGATCAGCCCCAGCATTTT CASGPGDQPQHF
- TRBJ2-5 TRBV19 - TGTGCCAGTAGTGCCGGAATTATACAGGGTAGAGGAGAGACCCAGTACTTC CASSAGIIQGRGETQYF
TRBD2 TRBJ2-1 TRBV27 few TGTGCCAGCAGTTTGGTGACTAGCGGGGGGCGAAGCTCCTACAATGAGCAGTTCTTC CASSLVTSGGRSSYNEQFF
TRBD2 TRBJ2-3 TRBV6-1 - TGTGCCAGCACCCTGCGGGGGGGCACAGATACGCAGTATTTT CASTLRGGTDTQYF
- TRBJ1-1 TRBV29-1 - TGCAGCGTTGTCAGGCAGAATGAAGCTTTCTTT CSVVRQNEAFF
TRBD1 TRBJ2-5 TRBV5-1 - TGCGCCAGCAGCTCCCGGGACAGTAACCAAGAGACCCAGTACTTC CASSSRDSNQETQYF
TRBD1 TRBJ2-5 TRBV14 once TGTGCCAGCAGCCAACAAATGGACAGGGTGTTAGAGACCCAGTACTTC CASSQQMDRVLETQYF
- TRBJ1-5 TRBV6-5 - TGTGCCAGCAGCCCCTCGGGGAATCAGCCCCAGCATTTT CASSPSGNQPQHF
TRBD2 TRBJ2-3 TRBV5-1 - TGCGCCAGCAGCTTGGATGCTAGCGGGAGGTTTGGCACAGATACGCAGTATTTT CASSLDASGRFGTDTQYF
- TRBJ2-5 TRBV18 - TGTGCCAGCTCAATGACACCGAGTACCCAAGAGACCCAGTACTTC CASSMTPSTQETQYF
- TRBJ2-3 TRBV7-3 - TGTGCCAGCAGCTTATGGGGGGGCACAGATACGCAGTATTTT CASSLWGGTDTQYF
- TRBJ1-5 TRBV7-9 - TGTGCCAGCAGCCAGGACTTAGCCCAGCATTTT CASSQDLAQHF
TRBD2 TRBJ2-5 TRBV11-2 - TGTGCGACACGGGACTATTGGATCGAGACCCAGTACTTC CATRDYWIETQYF
- TRBJ2-7 TRBV2 - TGTGCCAGCAGTGAAGTGGGAAAACGTGGAGGTCCCCCGCGAGCCTACGAGCAGTACTTC CASSEVGKRGGPPRAYEQYF
TRBD2 TRBJ2-1 TRBV10-2 - TGCGCCAGCAGAGGGACTAGCGTTAGTGAGCAGTTCTTC CASRGTSVSEQFF
- TRBJ2-5 TRBV15 - TGTGCCACCAGCAGAGTCCTAAGGGGAGGTGAGACCCAGTACTTC CATSRVLRGGETQYF
TRBD2 TRBJ2-3 TRBV18 - TGTGCCAGCTCACCCATACCCTTATCCGGGACTAGCGGGAGGAGAGATACGCAGTATTTT CASSPIPLSGTSGRRDTQYF
- TRBJ1-5 TRBV4-1 few TGCGCCAGCAGCCTTGTCTCTTTGGGAGCAGAGGATCAGCCCCAGCATTTT CASSLVSLGAEDQPQHF
TRBD1 TRBJ2-1 TRBV12-5 once TGTGCTAGTGCCCCATACAGGGGGCTCCACAATGAGCAGTTCTTC CASAPYRGLHNEQFF
- TRBJ2-2 TRBV6-5 - TGTGCCAGCAGTTACTCCCCCAGCACCGGGGAGCTGTTTTTT CASSYSPSTGELFF
- TRBJ1-1 TRBV30 - TGTGCCTGGATAACCGGCAGGGTTCGGACTGAAGCTTTCTTT CAWITGRVRTEAFF
- TRBJ2-1 TRBV27 - TGTGCCAGCAGTCCAGCCCCGGACTCGGATGAGCAGTTCTTC CASSPAPDSDEQFF
- TRBJ1-3 TRBV30 - TGTGCCGGTCAAAACTCCGGAAACACCATATATTTT CAGQNSGNTIYF